This T cell receptor beta chain was recovered during a study of blood T cell repertoires in COVID-19. Using immunoSEQ multiplex PCR, the repertoire was profiled, and TCRdb retains in-frame clones only, with some absent. The sample contains 250,000 to 350,000 clones, around 87% of which appear only once. V dropped 1 base and J dropped 6 bases, with 11 bases sitting between them. CDR1 is SGHDT, CDR2 YYEEEE, per germline. This CDR3 has 13 amino acids. J is TRBJ2-7 and V is TRBV5-6; possibly TRBD1 for D (5 bases). This clonotype was sampled from a woman younger than 45 who had recovered from COVID-19. What was sequenced was peripheral blood. The CDR3 is CASSLSRVGEQYF. CDR3 sequence (DNA): TGTGCCAGCAGCTTGAGCAGGGTCGGCGAGCAGTACTTC.